Listed here are 3 T cell receptor beta chains from one sample, sequenced in a study of post-analysis software for immune sequencing data. Study-level results: Controls had lower frequencies than patients of about 5 TRBV segments, which included TRBV5-6, TRBV5-1 and TRBV20-1.

No antigen is known for these receptors. Sequencing libraries made from TCR beta cDNA carried unique molecular identifiers. TCRdb re-analysed the PCR reads in MiXCR, keeping a single row per CDR3 protein. The sample lists 400,000 to 500,000 distinct CDR3 sequences, approximately 42% seen once, with under 9% in the top ten. Sequences were obtained from blood. These receptor sequences come from a girl aged 2-10 years with multiple sclerosis.

This chain uses TRBV3-1 with TRBJ1-6, with D tentatively TRBD1 (6 bases). Trimming stripped 3 bases from V and 8 bases from J, with 14 bases between. CDR3 length: 15 amino acids. Germline V lookup: CDR1 LGHDT, CDR2 YNNKEL (reference sequence). The CDR3 is CASSQTGYPDSPLHF. As DNA, the CDR3 is TGTGCCAGCAGCCAGACAGGTTATCCCGATTCACCCCTCCACTTT.

V and J are TRBV20-1 and TRBJ2-5; D is tentatively TRBD1 or TRBD2 (5 bases each). This CDR3 region has 16 residues. The V gene lost 0 bases and the J gene lost 11 bases, with 25 bases spanning the gap. The germline gives CDR1 DFQATT, CDR2 SNEGSKA (reference sequence). Written as DNA, the CDR3 is TGCAGTGCTAGAGATTCTGGGGCCTCTAGCCCCAATGAGCAGTACTTC. Its protein product is CSARDSGASSPNEQYF.

The CDR3 loop reads CSAGTSVYNEQFF. CDR3 coding DNA: TGCAGTGCCGGGACTAGCGTATACAATGAGCAGTTCTTC. The V and J genes are TRBV20-1 and TRBJ2-1; TRBD2 matches 10 bases. CDR3 length: 13 amino acids. The germline V gene has CDR1 DFQATT and CDR2 SNEGSKA (reference sequence). J lost 4 bases, V lost 6 bases, and 3 bases had no gene match.